The following is a T cell receptor beta chain sequence with its context. This clone was detected only a few times. Its antigen is unknown. No clone much larger than this one lies a single base away; base qualities are absent. The CDR3 has 13 amino acids, counting the end cysteine and phenylalanine. Only the CDR3 portion is preserved as DNA: 39 bases, with reading frame beginning at the first base. V is trimmed back by 3 bases and J by 6 bases, and the junction contains 2 bases that no gene match accounts for. From a lookup of the germline V gene (reference sequence), CDR1 and CDR2 are SEHNR and FQNEAQ. This sample was taken from a study of T cell changes during pregnancy in multiple sclerosis (dated by TCRdb to between 2017 and 2020). With respect to the entire study: Changes in the T cell repertoire over the course of pregnancy were examined in this study in women with multiple sclerosis.

Library construction relied on the immunoSEQ multiplex PCR assay. TCRdb stores this immuneACCESS table with in-frame sequences only. Part of the clones is absent; in the studies checked, under half of the shortfall reflects unresolved V genes, and no reason is known for the rest. In all, the sample holds around 99,000 clones, and roughly 92% of those were seen once. Of the sample, about 3% falls within the top ten clones. The receptor comes from a female donor with multiple sclerosis, enrolled in a pregnancy study. This specimen consisted of peripheral blood, obtained in the first trimester of pregnancy. The sequence links TRBV7-9 to TRBJ2-1, and 7 bases in between align with TRBD2. The CDR3 protein: CASSFSGTNEQFF. The DNA sequence is given as TGTGCCAGCAGCTTCAGCGGGACCAATGAGCAGTTCTTC.